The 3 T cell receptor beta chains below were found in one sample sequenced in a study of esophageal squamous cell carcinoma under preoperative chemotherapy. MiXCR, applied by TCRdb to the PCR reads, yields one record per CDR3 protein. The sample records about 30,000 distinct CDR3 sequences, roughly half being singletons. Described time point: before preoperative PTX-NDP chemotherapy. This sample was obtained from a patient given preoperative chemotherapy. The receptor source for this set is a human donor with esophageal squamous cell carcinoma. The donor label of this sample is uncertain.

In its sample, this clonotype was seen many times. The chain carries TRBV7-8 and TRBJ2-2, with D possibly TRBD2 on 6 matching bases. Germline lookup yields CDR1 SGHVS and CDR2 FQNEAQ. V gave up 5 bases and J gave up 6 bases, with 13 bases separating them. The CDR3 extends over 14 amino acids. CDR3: CASSPSGRAGELFF. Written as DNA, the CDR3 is TGTGCCAGCAGCCCCAGCGGGCGGGCCGGGGAGCTGTTTTTT.

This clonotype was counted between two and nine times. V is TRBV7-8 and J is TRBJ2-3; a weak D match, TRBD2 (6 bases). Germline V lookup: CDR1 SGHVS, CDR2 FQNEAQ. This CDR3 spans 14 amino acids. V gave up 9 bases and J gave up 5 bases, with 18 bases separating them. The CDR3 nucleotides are TGTGCCAGTGAGCGGGCTGCGCTGGGAGATACGCAGTATTTT. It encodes CASERAALGDTQYF.

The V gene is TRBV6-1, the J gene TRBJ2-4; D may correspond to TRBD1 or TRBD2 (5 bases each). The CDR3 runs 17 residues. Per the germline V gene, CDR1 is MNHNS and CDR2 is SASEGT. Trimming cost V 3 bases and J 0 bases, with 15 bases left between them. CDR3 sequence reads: CASSDGTQNLAKNIQYF. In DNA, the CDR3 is TGTGCCAGCAGTGATGGGACCCAAAACTTAGCCAAAAACATTCAGTACTTC.